The present entry profiles one T cell receptor (beta chain) with its context. The assay was immunoSEQ multiplex PCR, and TCRdb's table has in-frame clones only and misses some. Here the sample spans some 170,000 clones, approximately 80% being singletons. The record originates from a study of blood T cell repertoires in COVID-19. The CDR3 runs to 15 residues. V gave up 0 bases and J gave up 6 bases, with 15 bases separating them. Germline V gene data show CDR1 as MNHEY and CDR2 as SVGEGT. The chain has TRBV6-2 or TRBV6-3 and TRBJ2-7; D is unclear. This clonotype was sampled from a woman aged 80 or over with active or convalescent COVID-19. Sequencing was done on a sample of peripheral blood. CDR3 in amino acids: CASSYSAEARREQYF. DNA of the CDR3: TGTGCCAGCAGTTACTCGGCAGAGGCCCGCCGCGAGCAGTACTTC.